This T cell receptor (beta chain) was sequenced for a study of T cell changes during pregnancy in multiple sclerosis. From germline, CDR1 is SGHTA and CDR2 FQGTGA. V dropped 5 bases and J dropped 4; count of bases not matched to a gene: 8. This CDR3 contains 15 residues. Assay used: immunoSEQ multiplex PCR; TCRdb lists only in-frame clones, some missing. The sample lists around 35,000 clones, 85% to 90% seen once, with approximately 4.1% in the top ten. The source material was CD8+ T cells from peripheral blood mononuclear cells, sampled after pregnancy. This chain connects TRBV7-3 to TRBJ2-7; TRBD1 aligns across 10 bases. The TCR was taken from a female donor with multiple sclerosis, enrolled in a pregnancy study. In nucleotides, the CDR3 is TGTGCCAGCAGCCAATATCCGGGACAGGGGTACGAGCAGTACTTC. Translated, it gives CASSQYPGQGYEQYF.